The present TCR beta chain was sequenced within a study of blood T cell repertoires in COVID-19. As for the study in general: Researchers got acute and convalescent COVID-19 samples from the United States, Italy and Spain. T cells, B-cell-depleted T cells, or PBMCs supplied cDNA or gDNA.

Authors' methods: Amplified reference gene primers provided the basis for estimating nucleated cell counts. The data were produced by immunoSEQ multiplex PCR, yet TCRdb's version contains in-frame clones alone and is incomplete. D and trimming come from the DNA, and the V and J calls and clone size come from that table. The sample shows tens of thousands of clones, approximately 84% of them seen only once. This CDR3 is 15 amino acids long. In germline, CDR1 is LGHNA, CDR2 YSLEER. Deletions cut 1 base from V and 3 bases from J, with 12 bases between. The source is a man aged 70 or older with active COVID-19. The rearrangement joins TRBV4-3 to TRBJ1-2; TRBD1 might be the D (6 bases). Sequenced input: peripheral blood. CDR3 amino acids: CASSQGPGVDYGYTF. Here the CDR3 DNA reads TGCGCCAGCAGCCAAGGTCCAGGGGTAGACTATGGCTACACCTTC.